This entry describes one T cell receptor beta chain. This sample was included in a study of OX40 agonist ivuxolimab in advanced cancers. Study context: Every patient in dose escalation had hepatocellular carcinoma, melanoma, renal cell or head and neck cancer.

This CDR3 comprises 15 residues. The germline CDR1 and CDR2 sequences are MDHEN and SYDVKM. Trimming took 7 bases from V and 11 from J, leaving 24 bases between them. Sequenced by immunoSEQ multiplex PCR; TCRdb stores in-frame clones only, minus some. The table has 50,000 to 80,000 clones, under 95% seen once. This sequence originates from an adult with an advanced solid tumor such as melanoma, head and neck, liver or kidney cancer. Source: CD4+ or CD8+ T cells sorted from blood, taken in a trial of the OX40 agonist ivuxolimab. This chain joins TRBV28 and TRBJ2-1; D may be TRBD2 (7 bases). The CDR3 coding sequence is TGTGCCAGCAAAGGGGGGGCGGCGGGGTCTGGGAAGCAGTTCTTC. Translation gives CASKGGAAGSGKQFF.